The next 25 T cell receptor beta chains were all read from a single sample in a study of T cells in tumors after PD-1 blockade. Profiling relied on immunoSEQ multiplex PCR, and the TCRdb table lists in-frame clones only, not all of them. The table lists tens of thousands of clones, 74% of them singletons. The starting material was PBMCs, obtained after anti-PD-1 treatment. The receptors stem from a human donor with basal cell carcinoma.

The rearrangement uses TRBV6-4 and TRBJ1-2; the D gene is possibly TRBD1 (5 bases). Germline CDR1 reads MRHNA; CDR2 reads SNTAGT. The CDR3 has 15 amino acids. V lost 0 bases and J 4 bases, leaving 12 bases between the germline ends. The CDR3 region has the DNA TGTGCCAGCAGTGACTCAGGGGAAGGTAGCTATGGCTACACCTTC. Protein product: CASSDSGEGSYGYTF.

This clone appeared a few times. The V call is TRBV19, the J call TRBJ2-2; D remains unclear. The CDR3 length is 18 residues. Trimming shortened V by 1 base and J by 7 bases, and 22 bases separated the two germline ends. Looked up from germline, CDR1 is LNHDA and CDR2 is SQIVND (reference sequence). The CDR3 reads CASSIGYSRGDGIGELFF. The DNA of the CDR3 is TGTGCCAGTAGTATAGGTTACTCTCGCGGAGATGGAATCGGGGAGCTGTTTTTT.

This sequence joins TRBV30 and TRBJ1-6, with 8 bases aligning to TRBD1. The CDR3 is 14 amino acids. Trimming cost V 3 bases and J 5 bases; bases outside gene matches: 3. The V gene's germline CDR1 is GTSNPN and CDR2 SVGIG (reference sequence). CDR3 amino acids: CAWSGQGNNSPLHF. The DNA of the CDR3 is TGTGCCTGGAGCGGACAGGGAAATAATTCACCCCTCCACTTT.

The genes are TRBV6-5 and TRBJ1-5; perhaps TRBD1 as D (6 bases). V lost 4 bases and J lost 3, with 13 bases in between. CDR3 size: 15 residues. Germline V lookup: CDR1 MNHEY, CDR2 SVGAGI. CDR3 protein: CASSSIQGVNQPQHF. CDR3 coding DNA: TGTGCCAGCAGTTCGATACAGGGCGTCAATCAGCCCCAGCATTTT.

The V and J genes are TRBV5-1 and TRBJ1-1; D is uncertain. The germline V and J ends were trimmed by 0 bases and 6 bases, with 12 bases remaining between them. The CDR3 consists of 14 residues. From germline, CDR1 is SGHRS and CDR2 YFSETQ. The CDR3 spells CASSLAGSTPEAFF. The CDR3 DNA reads TGCGCCAGCAGCTTGGCCGGGTCCACCCCTGAAGCTTTCTTT.

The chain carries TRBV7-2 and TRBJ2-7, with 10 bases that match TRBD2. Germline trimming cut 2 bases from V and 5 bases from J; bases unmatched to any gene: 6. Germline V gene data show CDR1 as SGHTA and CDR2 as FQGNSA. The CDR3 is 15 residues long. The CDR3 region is CASSLRSGGANEQYF. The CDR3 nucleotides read TGTGCCAGCAGCTTAAGGAGCGGGGGGGCCAACGAGCAGTACTTC.

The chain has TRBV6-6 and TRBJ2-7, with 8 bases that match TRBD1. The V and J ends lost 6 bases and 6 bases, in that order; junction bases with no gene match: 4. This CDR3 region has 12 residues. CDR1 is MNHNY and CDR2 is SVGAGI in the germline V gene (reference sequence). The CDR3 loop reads CASSRTGTEQYF. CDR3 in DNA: TGTGCCAGCAGCCGGACAGGGACCGAGCAGTACTTC.

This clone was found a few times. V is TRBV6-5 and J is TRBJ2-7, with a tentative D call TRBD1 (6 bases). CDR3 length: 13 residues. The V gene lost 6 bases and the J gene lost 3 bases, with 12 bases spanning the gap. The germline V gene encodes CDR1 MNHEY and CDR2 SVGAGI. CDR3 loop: CASRDTGFYEQYF. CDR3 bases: TGTGCCAGCAGGGATACAGGGTTCTACGAGCAGTACTTC.

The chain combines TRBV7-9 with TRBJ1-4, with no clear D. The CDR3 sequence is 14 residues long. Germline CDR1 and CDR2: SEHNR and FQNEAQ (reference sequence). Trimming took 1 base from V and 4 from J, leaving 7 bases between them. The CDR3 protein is CASSLGQRNEKLFF. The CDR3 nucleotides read TGTGCCAGCAGCTTAGGACAACGTAATGAAAAACTGTTTTTT.

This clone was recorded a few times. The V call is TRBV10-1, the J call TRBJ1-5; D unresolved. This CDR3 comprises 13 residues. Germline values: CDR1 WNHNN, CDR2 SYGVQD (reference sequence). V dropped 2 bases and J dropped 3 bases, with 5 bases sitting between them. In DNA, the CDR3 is TGCGCCAGCAGTGAGGGGCTCAATCAGCCCCAGCATTTT. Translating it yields CASSEGLNQPQHF.

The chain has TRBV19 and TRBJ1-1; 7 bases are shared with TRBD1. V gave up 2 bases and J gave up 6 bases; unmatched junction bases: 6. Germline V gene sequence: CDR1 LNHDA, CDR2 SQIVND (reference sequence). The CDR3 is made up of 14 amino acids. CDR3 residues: CASSIRGGRAEAFF. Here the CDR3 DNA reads TGTGCCAGTAGTATAAGAGGGGGCCGGGCTGAAGCTTTCTTT. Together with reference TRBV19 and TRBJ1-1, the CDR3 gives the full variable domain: DGGITQSPKYLFRKEGQNVTLSCEQNLNHDAMYWYRQDPGQGLRLIYYSQIVNDFQKGDIAEGYSVSREKKESFPLTVTSAQKNPTAFYLCASSIRGGRAEAFFGQGTRLTVV.

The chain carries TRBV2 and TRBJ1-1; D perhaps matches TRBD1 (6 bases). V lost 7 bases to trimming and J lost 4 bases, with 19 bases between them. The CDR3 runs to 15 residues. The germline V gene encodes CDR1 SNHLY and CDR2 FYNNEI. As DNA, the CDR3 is TGTGCCAGCACCCCAAGAGGGGGGCGAGGCACTGAAGCTTTCTTT. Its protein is CASTPRGGRGTEAFF.

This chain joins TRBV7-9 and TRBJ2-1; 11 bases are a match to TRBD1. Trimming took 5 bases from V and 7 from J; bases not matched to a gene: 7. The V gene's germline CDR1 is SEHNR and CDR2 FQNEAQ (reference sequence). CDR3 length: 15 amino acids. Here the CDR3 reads CASSLRTGGGNEQFF. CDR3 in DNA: TGTGCCAGCAGCCTGAGGACAGGGGGCGGGAATGAGCAGTTCTTC.

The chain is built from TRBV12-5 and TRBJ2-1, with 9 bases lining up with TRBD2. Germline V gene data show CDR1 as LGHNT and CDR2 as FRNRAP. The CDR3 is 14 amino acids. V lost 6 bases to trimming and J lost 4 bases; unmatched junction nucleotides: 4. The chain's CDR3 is CASGVSGGYNEQFF. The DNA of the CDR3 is TGTGCTAGTGGCGTTAGCGGGGGTTACAATGAGCAGTTCTTC.

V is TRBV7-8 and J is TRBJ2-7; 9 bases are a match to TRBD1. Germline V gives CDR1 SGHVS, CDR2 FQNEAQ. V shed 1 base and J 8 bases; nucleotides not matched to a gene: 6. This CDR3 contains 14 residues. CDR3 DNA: TGTGCCAGCAGCTTAGATGGGACAGGGCCTAAGCAGTACTTC. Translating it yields CASSLDGTGPKQYF.

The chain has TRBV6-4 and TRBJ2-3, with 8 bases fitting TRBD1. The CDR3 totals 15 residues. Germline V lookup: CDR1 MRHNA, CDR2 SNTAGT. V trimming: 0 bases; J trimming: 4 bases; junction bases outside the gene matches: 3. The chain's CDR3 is CASSDSTGGPDTQYF. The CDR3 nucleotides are TGTGCCAGCAGTGACTCAACAGGGGGGCCAGATACGCAGTATTTT.

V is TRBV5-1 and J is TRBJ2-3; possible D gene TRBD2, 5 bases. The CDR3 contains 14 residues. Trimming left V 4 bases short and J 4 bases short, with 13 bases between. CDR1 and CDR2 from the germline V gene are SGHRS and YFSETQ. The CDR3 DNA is TGCGCCAGCAGCATTACAGAGCGGTCAGATACGCAGTATTTT. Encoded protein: CASSITERSDTQYF.

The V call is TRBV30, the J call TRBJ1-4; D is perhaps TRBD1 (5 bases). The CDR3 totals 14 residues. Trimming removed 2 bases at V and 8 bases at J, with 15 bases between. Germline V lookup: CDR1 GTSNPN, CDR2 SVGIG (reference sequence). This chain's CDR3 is CAWSLGLGKEKLFF. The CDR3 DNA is TGTGCCTGGAGTTTGGGACTGGGAAAGGAAAAACTGTTTTTT.

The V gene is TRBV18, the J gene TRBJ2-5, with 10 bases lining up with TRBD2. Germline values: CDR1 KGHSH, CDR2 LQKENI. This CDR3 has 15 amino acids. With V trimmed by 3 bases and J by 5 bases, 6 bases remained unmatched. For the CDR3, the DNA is TGTGCCAGCTCACCCCTAGCGGGGGAGGCGGAGACCCAGTACTTC. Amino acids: CASSPLAGEAETQYF.

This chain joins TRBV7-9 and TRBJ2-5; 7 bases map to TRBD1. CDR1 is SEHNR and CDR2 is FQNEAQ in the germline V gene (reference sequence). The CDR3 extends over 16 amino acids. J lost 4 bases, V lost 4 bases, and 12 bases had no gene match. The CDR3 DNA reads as TGTGCCAGCAGCTCAAACAGGGGATCAGACCCAGAGACCCAGTACTTC. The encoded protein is CASSSNRGSDPETQYF.

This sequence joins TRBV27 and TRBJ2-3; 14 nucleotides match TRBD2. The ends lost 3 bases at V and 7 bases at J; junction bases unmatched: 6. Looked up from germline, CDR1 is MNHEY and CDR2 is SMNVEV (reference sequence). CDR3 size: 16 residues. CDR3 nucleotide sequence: TGTGCCAGCAGTTTCCTGACTAGCGGGGGGGATAATACGCAGTATTTT. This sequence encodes CASSFLTSGGDNTQYF.

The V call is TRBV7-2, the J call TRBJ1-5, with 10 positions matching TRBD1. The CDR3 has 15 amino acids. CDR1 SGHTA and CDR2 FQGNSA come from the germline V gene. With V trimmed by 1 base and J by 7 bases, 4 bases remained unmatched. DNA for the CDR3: TGTGCCAGCAGCTTAGGGCGGACAGGGGGACAGCCCCAGCATTTT. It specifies CASSLGRTGGQPQHF.

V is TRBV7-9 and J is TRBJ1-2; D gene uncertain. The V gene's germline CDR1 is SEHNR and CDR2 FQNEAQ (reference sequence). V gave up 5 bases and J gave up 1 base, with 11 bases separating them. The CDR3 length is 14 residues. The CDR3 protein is CASSLLGYNYGYTF. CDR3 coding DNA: TGTGCCAGCAGCCTGCTAGGTTATAACTATGGCTACACCTTC.

The DNA of the CDR3 is TGTGCCAGCAGGGGACTAGCGGGGCTGAATGAGCAGTTCTTC. As protein: CASRGLAGLNEQFF. The V gene is TRBV2, the J gene TRBJ2-1, with TRBD2 matching over 13 bases. Germline CDR1 and CDR2: SNHLY and FYNNEI. The J segment lost 7 bases and the V segment lost 6 bases, leaving 3 bases of the junction unmatched. CDR3 length equals 14 residues.

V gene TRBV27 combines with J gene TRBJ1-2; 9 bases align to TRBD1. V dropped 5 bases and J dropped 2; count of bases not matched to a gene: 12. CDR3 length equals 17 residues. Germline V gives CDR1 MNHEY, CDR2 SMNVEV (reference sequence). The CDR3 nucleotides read TGTGCCAGCAGTAGCCCCGGGACAGGGAAGGGAAACTATGGCTACACCTTC. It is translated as CASSSPGTGKGNYGYTF.